This T cell receptor (beta chain) was retrieved from a study of glioma-infiltrating T cells. Using RNA template, CDR3s of TCR alpha and beta were amplified with iRepertoire arm-PCR. One-step reverse transcription and amplification started from roughly 100-400 ng of tissue mRNA or PBMC total RNA. One entry per CDR3 protein results from TCRdb running MiXCR on the multiplex PCR reads. Among about 140,000 distinct CDR3 sequences listed, about 39% were seen once. Germline-derived CDR1 and CDR2 are DFQATT and SNEGSKA (reference sequence). The ends were cut back, 1 base at V and 0 bases at J, with 7 bases in the middle. The CDR3 spans 13 residues. Study-wide points: Gliomas, especially low-grade, showed above-expected tissue-blood divergence; non-neoplastic patients showed below.

This clonotype was picked up a small number of times. As yet, its antigen is unknown. The sequence derives from a human donor with low-grade glioma or glioblastoma, undergoing nonglioma brain surgery, or in good health (not recorded which). This chain uses TRBV20-1 with TRBJ2-7; the D gene is possibly TRBD2 (5 bases). Sample: glioma tissue, nonneoplastic brain tissue, or PBMCs (not recorded which). Here the CDR3 reads CSARAGSSYEQYF. The CDR3 DNA is TGCAGTGCTAGAGCGGGGAGCTCCTACGAGCAGTACTTC.